This paragraph covers one TCR beta chain sequence. Its antigen remains unknown. The PCR contained 60 Vbeta and 13 Jbeta primers. Sequencing was performed with immunoSEQ multiplex PCR; in TCRdb, only in-frame clones are kept and a portion is missing. Found here are about 50,000 clones; the top ten clones hold around 2.1%. This entry belongs to a study of cytomegalovirus exposure and HLA in healthy donors. At the level of the study: For the approximately 400 genotyped donors, over 80% fell within the Caucasian-associated ancestry cluster.

The CDR3 totals 15 residues. Germline CDR1 and CDR2: MNHEY and SVGAGI. J was trimmed by 3 bases and V by 6 bases; bases with no gene match: 7. Overall study findings and caveats: Later analysis identified a missense DCLRE1C variant that was linked to TCR beta V- and J-gene trimming. Investigators reported 150 to 200 TCR beta chains as tied to cytomegalovirus.

This receptor was taken from a woman aged 18-29 years in good health and CMV-seronegative. This chain joins TRBV6-5 and TRBJ2-7; 11 nucleotides line up with TRBD2. Sequenced sample: PBMCs. CDR3 sequence reads: CASSRGLAGDYEQYF. CDR3 DNA sequence: TGTGCCAGCAGCCGTGGACTAGCGGGTGACTACGAGCAGTACTTC.